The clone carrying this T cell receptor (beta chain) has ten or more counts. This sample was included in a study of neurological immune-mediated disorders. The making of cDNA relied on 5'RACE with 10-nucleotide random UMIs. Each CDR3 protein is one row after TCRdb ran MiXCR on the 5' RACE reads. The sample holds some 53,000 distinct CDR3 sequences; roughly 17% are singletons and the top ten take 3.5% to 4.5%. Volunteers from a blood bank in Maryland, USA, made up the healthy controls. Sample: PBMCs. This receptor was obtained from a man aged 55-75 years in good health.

The CDR3 is CASSLEGAGELFF. In nucleotides, the CDR3 is TGCGCCAGCAGCTTGGAGGGTGCCGGGGAGCTGTTTTTT. The chain couples TRBV5-1 to TRBJ2-2; the D is unclear. Germline loops: CDR1 SGHRS, CDR2 YFSETQ. V dropped 0 bases and J dropped 6 bases, with 6 bases sitting between them. The CDR3 contains 13 residues.